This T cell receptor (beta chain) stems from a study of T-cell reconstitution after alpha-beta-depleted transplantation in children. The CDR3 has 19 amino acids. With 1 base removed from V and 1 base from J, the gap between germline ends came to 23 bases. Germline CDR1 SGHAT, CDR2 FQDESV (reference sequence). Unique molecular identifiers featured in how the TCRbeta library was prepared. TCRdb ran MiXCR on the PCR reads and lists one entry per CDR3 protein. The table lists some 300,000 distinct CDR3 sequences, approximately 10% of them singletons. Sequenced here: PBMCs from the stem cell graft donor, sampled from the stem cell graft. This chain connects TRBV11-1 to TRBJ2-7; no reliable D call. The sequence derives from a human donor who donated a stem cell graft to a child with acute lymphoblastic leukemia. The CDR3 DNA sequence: TGTGCCAGCAGCTTAGGTTTAGGTGGTGGAAGAAAAGAATCCTACGAGCAGTACTTC. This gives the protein CASSLGLGGGRKESYEQYF.